Here is one T cell receptor (beta chain) with its context. The data stem from a study of blood T cell repertoires in COVID-19. Study context: From T cells, B-cell-depleted T cells, or PBMCs came the material, which was cDNA or gDNA.

Source study methods: By means of reference gene primer amplification, nucleated cell counts were estimated. Using immunoSEQ multiplex PCR, the repertoire was profiled, and TCRdb retains in-frame clones only, with some absent. That table gives V, J and clone size, and the DNA gave D and trimming. Found here are about 80,000 clones, 80% of them singletons; the top ten hold approximately 12%. The sequence was collected from a woman aged 40 to 50 with active or convalescent COVID-19. Sequenced input: peripheral blood.

Here the CDR3 DNA reads TGTGCCAGCAGCACCGGGACTAGCGGGGCCACAGATACGCAGTATTTT. Encoded protein: CASSTGTSGATDTQYF. This chain uses TRBV7-3 with TRBJ2-3, with 13 bases matching TRBD2. The CDR3 extends over 16 amino acids. After removal of 5 bases from V and 2 bases from J, the junction contained 4 bases not matched to a gene. Germline V gene data show CDR1 as SGHTA and CDR2 as FQGTGA.